The rows below give T cell receptor beta chains drawn from one sample of a study of cytomegalovirus exposure and HLA in healthy donors. The data were produced by immunoSEQ multiplex PCR, yet TCRdb's version contains in-frame clones alone and is incomplete. The sample has 160,000 or so clones, 77% seen once. Material: PBMCs. Receptors were obtained from a young man in good health and CMV-seropositive. The conserved cysteine and the conserved F or W are not part of the CDR3 here.

j_call v_call cdr3_aa
TRBJ2-3 TRBV6-5 ASSYIQGMDTQY
TRBJ2-1 TRBV9 ASSASGGRPNEQF
TRBJ2-7 TRBV29-1 SVWTSGVSYEQY
TRBJ2-3 TRBV6-1 ASSEQGSTDTQY
TRBJ2-7 TRBV2 ANRDTSYEQY
TRBJ2-7 TRBV4-3 ASSVWGGGNEQY
TRBJ2-5 TRBV5-1 ASSQQETQY
TRBJ2-1 TRBV7-2 ASSLGRINNEQF
TRBJ2-5 TRBV11-1 ASSPRLAGSETQY
TRBJ2-1 TRBV27 ASRPGGYNEQF
TRBJ2-3 TRBV25-1 ASSEMSGGATDTQY
TRBJ1-3 TRBV7-9 ASSFEDRAGNTIY
TRBJ2-2 TRBV7-2 ASSPQLSRGHTGELF
TRBJ2-3 TRBV29-1 SVEGPWAGIPDTQY
TRBJ2-2 TRBV5-1 ASSLAGLTNTGELF
TRBJ1-1 TRBV6-5 ASSYSGRGTEAF
TRBJ2-7 TRBV18 ASSPGEGKGHEQY
TRBJ2-2 TRBV5-1 ASSLYAGGFTGELF
TRBJ2-7 TRBV11-2 ASSLVVQGGPVSYEQY
TRBJ2-7 TRBV19 ASSTRTSGKYEQY
NA TRBV10-3 AISDPQGSGDYEQY
TRBJ1-4 TRBV7-9 ASSLRQKNEKLF
TRBJ1-5 TRBV6-5 ASSYSRVNQPQH
TRBJ2-1 TRBV11-3 ASSSALGSLDEQF
TRBJ1-5 TRBV7-6 ASSPEQGGNQPQH
TRBJ1-5 TRBV6-5 ASSYDGIQPQH
TRBJ2-1 TRBV29-1 SSTMHNEQF
TRBJ1-1 TRBV5-1 ASSSAGLETMNTEAF
TRBJ2-5 TRBV5-6 ASSEQKGGETQY
TRBJ1-1 TRBV7-9 ASSLEGDNYQAF
TRBJ1-1 TRBV2 ASSEQGMNTEAF
TRBJ2-5 TRBV5-1 ASSLALAREQETQY
TRBJ2-2 TRBV7-3 ASSLSGSSTGELF